Described below is a single TCR beta chain sequence and its context. No antigen is known for it. The CDR3 length is 17 residues. With 1 base clipped from V and 0 bases from J, the junction kept 6 bases outside the gene matches. The germline V gene has CDR1 SEHNR and CDR2 FQNEAQ (reference sequence). The data originate from a study of identical twins. Study-level findings and limits: Among beta out-of-frame sequences, excess sharing between twins appeared weaker. With abundant cord blood beta clonotypes, insertions were fewer; memory repertoires showed no such pattern.

Through template switching, a universal primer site was introduced, and the cDNA contained unique molecular identifiers. TCRdb independently ran MiXCR on the 5' RACE reads; one entry per CDR3 protein. The sample yields some 500,000 distinct CDR3 sequences, roughly an eighth seen once. The sample also formed part of further work on yellow fever vaccine responses in identical twins.

This receptor was obtained from a woman under 30 in good health. The chain uses TRBV7-9 and TRBJ1-5, with 7 nucleotides matching TRBD1. Sequenced material: CD4+ T cells sorted from blood. The CDR3 nucleotides are TGTGCCAGCAGCTTAGGTGGGACAGCATATAGCAATCAGCCCCAGCATTTT. Protein: CASSLGGTAYSNQPQHF.